This T cell receptor (beta chain) was found in a study of OX40 agonist ivuxolimab in advanced cancers. Overall study context: Three patients showed partial responses: one hepatocellular carcinoma and two cutaneous melanoma cases.

On this clone itself: The antigen remains undetermined.

General study points: Expansion of clones was among the lowest in partial responders at 0.1-3.0 mg/kg. Expanded clones were, on average, more numerous in CD8+ T cells than in CD4+.

The repertoire was sequenced with immunoSEQ multiplex PCR; TCRdb's copy has only in-frame clones and lacks some. Of 40,000 to 60,000 clones listed, approximately 95% were seen once; the top ten hold about 25%. Per germline, CDR1 SSHAT and CDR2 FNYEAQ (reference sequence). Trimming took off 0 bases at V and 2 bases at J, with 10 bases between the two ends. The CDR3 covers 15 residues. The chain couples TRBV7-7 to TRBJ2-5; D perhaps matches TRBD2 (7 bases). This material consisted of CD4+ or CD8+ T cells sorted from blood, taken in a trial of the OX40 agonist ivuxolimab. This sequence was found in an adult with an advanced solid tumor such as melanoma, head and neck, liver or kidney cancer. The CDR3 region is CASSLARGRQETQYF. CDR3 sequence (DNA): TGTGCCAGCAGCTTAGCGCGGGGGCGACAAGAGACCCAGTACTTC.